The 19 T cell receptor beta chains given below trace back to one sample, sequenced in a study of OX40 agonist ivuxolimab in advanced cancers. Profiled with immunoSEQ multiplex PCR; TCRdb holds only in-frame clones, not every one. The sample records about 82,000 clones, more than 80% being singletons. Sequencing was performed on CD4+ or CD8+ T cells sorted from blood, taken in a trial of the OX40 agonist ivuxolimab. These receptors came from an adult with an advanced solid tumor such as melanoma, head and neck, liver or kidney cancer.

This sequence joins TRBV6-6 and TRBJ2-3, with a weak D call TRBD2 (5 bases). Germline CDR1 is MNHNY and CDR2 is SVGAGI (reference sequence). This CDR3 has 10 residues. Trimming took 8 bases from V and 6 from J, leaving 6 bases between them. CDR3 DNA sequence: TGTGCCAGCCGCGGGGATACGCAGTATTTT. Translated, it gives CASRGDTQYF.

The table lists this clone with a count of one. The chain couples TRBV18 to TRBJ2-7; D tentatively reads TRBD1 or TRBD2 (5 bases each). CDR1 is KGHSH and CDR2 is LQKENI in the germline V gene. The CDR3 contains 16 residues. The ends were cut back, 3 bases at V and 3 bases at J, with 18 bases in the middle. CDR3 DNA: TGTGCCAGCTCACCTTGGACCTCCGTGAGGGGCTACGAGCAGTACTTC. Translating gives CASSPWTSVRGYEQYF.

V gene TRBV7-2 combines with J gene TRBJ2-7; 11 nucleotides align to TRBD1. Germline V CDR1 and CDR2: SGHTA, FQGNSA. V shed 4 bases and J 4 bases; nucleotides not matched to a gene: 3. The CDR3 consists of 14 residues. The CDR3 sequence: CASSSGQGGYEQYF. The CDR3 DNA reads as TGTGCCAGCAGCTCGGGACAGGGGGGATACGAGCAGTACTTC.

The chain uses TRBV5-6 and TRBJ1-1; a possible D gene is TRBD1 (5 bases). Germline assignment: CDR1 SGHDT and CDR2 YYEEEE. The ends were cut back, 3 bases at V and 7 bases at J, with 16 bases in the middle. This CDR3 is 14 amino acids long. The CDR3 is CASSSLGRTDEAFF. The CDR3 nucleotides read TGTGCCAGCAGCTCGCTGGGACGAACCGATGAAGCTTTCTTT.

The rearrangement links TRBV28 to TRBJ2-1; TRBD2 aligns across 7 bases. This CDR3 region has 13 residues. Germline CDR1 is MDHEN and CDR2 is SYDVKM. V lost 6 bases to trimming and J lost 6 bases; unmatched junction nucleotides: 5. The CDR3 DNA follows: TGTGCCAGCAGGATGACTAGCACCAATGAGCAGTTCTTC. Translating gives CASRMTSTNEQFF.

V gene TRBV5-1 combines with J gene TRBJ2-7; 9 nucleotides match TRBD1. Per the germline V gene, CDR1 is SGHRS and CDR2 is YFSETQ. The V segment lost 0 bases and the J segment 4 bases; nucleotides outside the gene matches: 8. The CDR3 totals 16 residues. CDR3 residues: CASSLAHGTGWYEQYF. Written as DNA, the CDR3 is TGCGCCAGCAGCTTGGCACACGGGACAGGGTGGTACGAGCAGTACTTC.

CDR3 nucleotide sequence: TGTGCCAGCAGCTTGGCCACCAATGAGCAGTTCTTC. Translated: CASSLATNEQFF. The chain recombines TRBV5-6 with TRBJ2-1; D gene uncertain. Trimming shortened V by 0 bases and J by 6 bases, and 4 bases separated the two germline ends. This CDR3 contains 12 residues. Per germline, CDR1 SGHDT and CDR2 YYEEEE.

This clone has a single count. The rearrangement links TRBV7-9 to TRBJ2-2; D may be TRBD1 (6 bases). The CDR3 is made up of 14 amino acids. The V gene's germline CDR1 is SEHNR and CDR2 FQNEAQ (reference sequence). The V and J ends lost 5 bases and 4 bases respectively, with 11 bases between them. This CDR3 is CASSDGQTTGELFF. The CDR3 DNA reads as TGTGCCAGCAGCGATGGACAGACCACCGGGGAGCTGTTTTTT.

The gene calls are TRBV19 and TRBJ1-3, with a tentative D call TRBD1 (6 bases). The CDR3 spans 16 residues. V lost 1 base to trimming and J lost 2 bases, with 12 bases between them. Germline V lookup: CDR1 LNHDA, CDR2 SQIVND (reference sequence). CDR3 sequence: CASSIVEGEAGNTIYF. The CDR3 DNA follows: TGTGCCAGTAGTATAGTTGAGGGGGAAGCTGGAAACACCATATATTTT. The whole variable domain, filled in from reference TRBV19 and TRBJ1-3, reads DGGITQSPKYLFRKEGQNVTLSCEQNLNHDAMYWYRQDPGQGLRLIYYSQIVNDFQKGDIAEGYSVSREKKESFPLTVTSAQKNPTAFYLCASSIVEGEAGNTIYFGEGSWLTVV.

The V and J genes are TRBV11-2 and TRBJ2-5; 9 nucleotides match TRBD1. J gave up 1 base and V 5 bases, and 17 bases lay outside the gene matches. The CDR3 is 19 amino acids. Germline V gene sequence: CDR1 SGHAT, CDR2 FQNNGV. CDR3 residues: CASSTVPGQGPPSQETQYF. The CDR3 DNA sequence: TGTGCCAGCAGCACCGTTCCGGGACAGGGTCCTCCTAGCCAAGAGACCCAGTACTTC.

The rearrangement uses TRBV27 and TRBJ1-2; D ambiguous. This CDR3 has 14 amino acids. Germline values: CDR1 MNHEY, CDR2 SMNVEV (reference sequence). Trimming shortened V by 6 bases and J by 4 bases, and 15 bases separated the two germline ends. CDR3 sequence (DNA): TGTGCCAGCAGCTCTCCCGGGGAACCCTATGGCTACACCTTC. Translation gives CASSSPGEPYGYTF.

This chain connects TRBV6-4 to TRBJ2-3; TRBD2 agrees at 14 bases. V trimming: 4 bases; J trimming: 4 bases; junction bases outside the gene matches: 1. Germline loops: CDR1 MRHNA, CDR2 SNTAGT. The CDR3 is 15 amino acids. The CDR3 DNA follows: TGTGCCAGCAGTGGACTAGCGGGAGGGCCAGATACGCAGTATTTT. Translation gives CASSGLAGGPDTQYF.

The chain combines TRBV27 with TRBJ2-5, with D tentatively TRBD1 (6 bases). The DNA end lines up better with TRBJ2-7; the J call may be wrong. Per the germline V gene, CDR1 is MNHEY and CDR2 is SMNVEV (reference sequence). The CDR3 consists of 13 residues. The CDR3 spells CASSSQTGNEQYF. The CDR3 DNA follows: TGTGCCAGCAGTTCCCAGACAGGCAACGAGCAGTACTTC.

The V and J genes are TRBV5-4 and TRBJ2-7; TRBD1 aligns across 9 bases. Germline CDR1 is SGHNT and CDR2 is YYREEE (reference sequence). The CDR3 contains 14 residues. Trimming removed 0 bases from V and 6 bases from J; junction bases left unmatched: 4. The CDR3 nucleotides read TGTGCCAGCAGCTTGGGGACAGGGGTTGGCGAGCAGTACTTC. Translating it yields CASSLGTGVGEQYF. Using reference TRBV5-4 and TRBJ2-7 for the parts outside the CDR3, the full variable domain is ETGVTQSPTHLIKTRGQQVTLRCSSQSGHNTVSWYQQALGQGPQFIFQYYREEENGRGNFPPRFSGLQFPNYSSELNVNALELDDSALYLCASSLGTGVGEQYFGPGTRLTVT.

V gene TRBV19 combines with J gene TRBJ2-5; perhaps TRBD2 as D (5 bases). Germline CDR1 LNHDA, CDR2 SQIVND (reference sequence). The CDR3 totals 15 residues. Trimming cost V 5 bases and J 2 bases, with 15 bases left between them. The CDR3 region is CASSGTYEGQETQYF. In DNA, the CDR3 is TGTGCCAGTAGTGGCACGTACGAGGGACAAGAGACCCAGTACTTC.

The V gene is TRBV9, the J gene TRBJ2-3; 10 bases fit TRBD1. J lost 4 bases, V lost 3 bases, and 11 bases had no gene match. Germline assignment: CDR1 SGDLS and CDR2 YYNGEE. The CDR3 spans 17 residues. CDR3 in amino acids: CASSDNPGTGDADTQYF. The CDR3 DNA reads as TGTGCCAGCAGCGACAATCCCGGGACAGGGGACGCAGATACGCAGTATTTT.

The rearrangement uses TRBV5-5 and TRBJ2-7; 7 positions match TRBD1. Germline CDR1 and CDR2: SGHKS and YYEKEE (reference sequence). V dropped 4 bases and J dropped 2; count of bases not matched to a gene: 3. This CDR3 comprises 13 residues. CDR3 amino acids: CASSGTDPYEQYF. The CDR3, as DNA: TGTGCCAGCAGCGGGACAGACCCCTACGAGCAGTACTTC.

J is TRBJ2-7 and V is TRBV30, with D perhaps TRBD2 (7 bases). Germline V CDR1 and CDR2: GTSNPN, SVGIG (reference sequence). The length of the CDR3 is 13 residues. V lost 1 base, J lost 10 bases, and 17 bases lay in between. This CDR3 reads CAWSGGGPLHQYF. DNA for the CDR3: TGTGCCTGGAGTGGGGGGGGGCCCCTCCATCAGTACTTC.

This chain links TRBV27 with TRBJ2-7; 8 nucleotides align to TRBD2. Germline V gives CDR1 MNHEY, CDR2 SMNVEV (reference sequence). The CDR3 totals 15 residues. After removal of 5 bases from V and 3 bases from J, the junction contained 9 bases not matched to a gene. The CDR3: CASSTWGSGNYEQYF. The CDR3 region has the DNA TGTGCCAGCAGTACCTGGGGTAGCGGGAACTACGAGCAGTACTTC.